These T cell receptor beta chains were read from a single sample in a study of CD8 T cells in Susac syndrome. TCRdb independently ran MiXCR on the immunoSEQ multiplex PCR reads; one entry per CDR3 protein. Found here are around 190,000 distinct CDR3 sequences, roughly 92% of them singletons; the top ten hold 0.12%. Sequencing used CD4+ T cells from PBMCs. The receptors derive from a human donor with Susac syndrome. The CDR3 runs from the conserved cysteine through the conserved F or W. Fields, in order: J gene, V gene, clone size, D gene, CDR3 DNA, CDR3 protein. D genes are given only for firm matches. Expanded clones get a size class; other rows say once, few or many, or leave the size out.

TRBJ2-1 TRBV6-5 NA TRBD1 TGTGCCAGCAGTTACTCCGGGACAGGGTGGGATGAGCAGTTCTTC CASSYSGTGWDEQFF
TRBJ1-2 TRBV12-5 NA NA TGTGCTAGTGGCCCAGGGTATGGCTACACCTTC CASGPGYGYTF
TRBJ1-2 TRBV6-1 NA TRBD1 TGTGCCAGCAGTGAAGTCTCATCCGGGACAGGCCTAAAGTTTTATGGCTACACCTTC CASSEVSSGTGLKFYGYTF
TRBJ2-3 TRBV2 NA NA TGTGCCAGCAGTGGGACCTATAGCACAGATACGCAGTATTTT CASSGTYSTDTQYF
TRBJ2-3 TRBV7-9 NA NA TGTGCCAGCAGCTTAGCGGGGGTCTCAGGCACAGATACGCAGTATTTT CASSLAGVSGTDTQYF
TRBJ1-2 TRBV11-2 NA TRBD1 TGTGCCAGCAGCCCAACCTGGGACAGTGCCTATGGCTACACCTTC CASSPTWDSAYGYTF
TRBJ1-1 TRBV7-9 NA NA TGTGCCAGCAGCTTAGAGGCAGGTTTGAACACTGAAGCTTTCTTT CASSLEAGLNTEAFF
TRBJ2-7 TRBV20-1 once TRBD2 TGCAGTGCTACGAGCGGGGGGAGGTACGAGCAGTACTTC CSATSGGRYEQYF
TRBJ1-1 TRBV3-1 few NA TGTGCCAGCTCCCAGGGAAGGACTGAAGCTTTCTTT CASSQGRTEAFF
TRBJ1-6 TRBV7-6 NA NA TGTGCCAGCAGCTCATTCCAGGGGAACAATTCACCCCTCCACTTT CASSSFQGNNSPLHF
TRBJ2-5 TRBV20-1 NA TRBD2 TGCAGTGCTAGCGGGGGGGCTCCTCAAGAGACCCAGTACTTC CSASGGAPQETQYF
TRBJ1-1 TRBV6-5 NA NA TGTGCCAGCAGTTGGGGGGGTAGGGCTGAAGCTTTCTTT CASSWGGRAEAFF
TRBJ1-2 TRBV29-1 NA NA TGCAGCGTTGAAATCTTCCGGGACGGCTATGGCTACACCTTC CSVEIFRDGYGYTF
TRBJ1-1 TRBV20-1 NA NA TGCAGTGCCAACCGACAGAACACTGAAGCTTTCTTT CSANRQNTEAFF
TRBJ2-3 TRBV2 NA NA TGTGCCAGCACCCCGAGCGCAGATACGCAGTATTTT CASTPSADTQYF
TRBJ2-6 TRBV2 NA NA TGTGCCAGCGGGGAATTTTCTGGGGCCAACGTCCTGACTTTC CASGEFSGANVLTF
TRBJ1-2 TRBV19 NA NA TGTGCCAGTAACTCTGGTGGCAGGGCCAGGTATGGCTACACCTTC CASNSGGRARYGYTF
TRBJ1-2 TRBV9 few NA TGTGCCAGCAGCTTAGCTCCCAGCGGCGATGGCTACACCTTC CASSLAPSGDGYTF
TRBJ2-1 TRBV19 once TRBD1 TGTGCCAGTAGCGAAACAGGGGTGGGTGAGCAGTTCTTC CASSETGVGEQFF
TRBJ1-1 TRBV29-1 NA NA TGCAGCGTTGGGGGGACATCTATGAACACTGAAGCTTTCTTT CSVGGTSMNTEAFF
TRBJ2-3 TRBV15 NA NA TGTGCCACCAGCAGAGATGGAGAGTCTCTACGCACAGATACGCAGTATTTT CATSRDGESLRTDTQYF
TRBJ2-3 TRBV9 NA NA TGTGCCAGCAGCGTAGCCGAGCGGGTTATAGATACGCAGTATTTT CASSVAERVIDTQYF
TRBJ1-5 TRBV5-1 NA TRBD1 TGCGCCAGCAGCTCCGGGACAGGATATAGCAATCAGCCCCAGCATTTT CASSSGTGYSNQPQHF
TRBJ1-5 TRBV7-6 NA NA TGTGCCAGCAGCTCGATGGGGGGACAGCCCCAGCATTTT CASSSMGGQPQHF
TRBJ2-2 TRBV7-9 NA NA TGTGCCAGCGGCTTCGGGGGCGGCTCGACCGGGGAGCTGTTTTTT CASGFGGGSTGELFF
TRBJ1-6 TRBV2 NA NA TGTGCCAGCAGTGAACAGGGACCAGGGGCCCTCCACTTT CASSEQGPGALHF
TRBJ2-7 TRBV5-1 NA NA TGCGCCAGCAGCTTGGATGGCAGGGGAAACGAGCAGTACTTC CASSLDGRGNEQYF
TRBJ1-1 TRBV6-1 NA NA TGTGCCAGCAGGAGGATGAGTCGGGCCTCGCGCGGCACTGAAGCTTTCTTT CASRRMSRASRGTEAFF
TRBJ2-2 TRBV5-6 NA NA TGTGCCAGCAGCTTTTCGACAGGAATCTTCTCCGGGGAGCTGTTTTTT CASSFSTGIFSGELFF
TRBJ1-5 TRBV2 NA TRBD1 TGTGCCAGCAGTATCGACAGGGGCAATCAGCCCCAGCATTTT CASSIDRGNQPQHF
TRBJ2-5 TRBV15 NA NA TGTGCCACCAGCAGAGAAATGGGACTCCCCCAAGAGACCCAGTACTTC CATSREMGLPQETQYF
TRBJ1-5 TRBV9 NA NA TGTGCCAGCAATCCAAGGGGGGAGAATCAGCCCCAGCATTTT CASNPRGENQPQHF
TRBJ1-2 TRBV12-3/TRBV12-4 NA NA TGTGCCAGCAGTTTAACGACAGGAGCTAACTATGGCTACACCTTC CASSLTTGANYGYTF
TRBJ2-1 TRBV24-1 NA TRBD1 TGTGCCACCAGTGATCCGGGGACAGGGGACAATGAGCAGTTCTTC CATSDPGTGDNEQFF
TRBJ2-3 TRBV6-6 NA NA TGTGCCAGCAGTTACTCGTCAATGACAGATACGCAGTATTTT CASSYSSMTDTQYF
TRBJ1-2 TRBV7-2 NA NA TGTGCCAGCAGCTCACAGGGAGGGCCCTATGAGGATGGCTACACCTTC CASSSQGGPYEDGYTF
TRBJ2-3 TRBV30 NA NA TGTGCCTGGAGTCCCGGGGACTCCGGCACAGATACGCAGTATTTT CAWSPGDSGTDTQYF
TRBJ2-3 TRBV29-1 NA NA TGCAGCGTTGGCCAGGGTGGCACAGATACGCAGTATTTT CSVGQGGTDTQYF
TRBJ2-3 TRBV18 NA TRBD1 TGTGCCAGCTCACCGGGACAGGGGCTCACAGATACGCAGTATTTT CASSPGQGLTDTQYF
TRBJ1-2 TRBV20-1 NA NA TGCAGTGCTAGAGTTAACGTAAACTATGGCTACACCTTC CSARVNVNYGYTF
TRBJ2-1 TRBV12-3/TRBV12-4 NA NA TGTGCCAGCAGTGCCCTGGGTGAGCAGTTCTTC CASSALGEQFF
TRBJ1-2 TRBV29-1 NA NA TGCAGCGTTGAATCCCAGCCCCTTTCGGGCTACACCTTC CSVESQPLSGYTF
TRBJ1-1 TRBV29-1 NA NA TGCAGCGTTGAAGAGGGCGTGGGTGCTGAAGCTTTCTTT CSVEEGVGAEAFF
TRBJ2-1 TRBV20-1 NA TRBD2 TGCAGTGCCGTCGGCGGGGGGTACAATGAGCAGTTCTTC CSAVGGGYNEQFF
TRBJ1-2 TRBV5-1 NA NA TGCGCCAGCAGCAGGGGAAATAACTATGGCTACACCTTC CASSRGNNYGYTF